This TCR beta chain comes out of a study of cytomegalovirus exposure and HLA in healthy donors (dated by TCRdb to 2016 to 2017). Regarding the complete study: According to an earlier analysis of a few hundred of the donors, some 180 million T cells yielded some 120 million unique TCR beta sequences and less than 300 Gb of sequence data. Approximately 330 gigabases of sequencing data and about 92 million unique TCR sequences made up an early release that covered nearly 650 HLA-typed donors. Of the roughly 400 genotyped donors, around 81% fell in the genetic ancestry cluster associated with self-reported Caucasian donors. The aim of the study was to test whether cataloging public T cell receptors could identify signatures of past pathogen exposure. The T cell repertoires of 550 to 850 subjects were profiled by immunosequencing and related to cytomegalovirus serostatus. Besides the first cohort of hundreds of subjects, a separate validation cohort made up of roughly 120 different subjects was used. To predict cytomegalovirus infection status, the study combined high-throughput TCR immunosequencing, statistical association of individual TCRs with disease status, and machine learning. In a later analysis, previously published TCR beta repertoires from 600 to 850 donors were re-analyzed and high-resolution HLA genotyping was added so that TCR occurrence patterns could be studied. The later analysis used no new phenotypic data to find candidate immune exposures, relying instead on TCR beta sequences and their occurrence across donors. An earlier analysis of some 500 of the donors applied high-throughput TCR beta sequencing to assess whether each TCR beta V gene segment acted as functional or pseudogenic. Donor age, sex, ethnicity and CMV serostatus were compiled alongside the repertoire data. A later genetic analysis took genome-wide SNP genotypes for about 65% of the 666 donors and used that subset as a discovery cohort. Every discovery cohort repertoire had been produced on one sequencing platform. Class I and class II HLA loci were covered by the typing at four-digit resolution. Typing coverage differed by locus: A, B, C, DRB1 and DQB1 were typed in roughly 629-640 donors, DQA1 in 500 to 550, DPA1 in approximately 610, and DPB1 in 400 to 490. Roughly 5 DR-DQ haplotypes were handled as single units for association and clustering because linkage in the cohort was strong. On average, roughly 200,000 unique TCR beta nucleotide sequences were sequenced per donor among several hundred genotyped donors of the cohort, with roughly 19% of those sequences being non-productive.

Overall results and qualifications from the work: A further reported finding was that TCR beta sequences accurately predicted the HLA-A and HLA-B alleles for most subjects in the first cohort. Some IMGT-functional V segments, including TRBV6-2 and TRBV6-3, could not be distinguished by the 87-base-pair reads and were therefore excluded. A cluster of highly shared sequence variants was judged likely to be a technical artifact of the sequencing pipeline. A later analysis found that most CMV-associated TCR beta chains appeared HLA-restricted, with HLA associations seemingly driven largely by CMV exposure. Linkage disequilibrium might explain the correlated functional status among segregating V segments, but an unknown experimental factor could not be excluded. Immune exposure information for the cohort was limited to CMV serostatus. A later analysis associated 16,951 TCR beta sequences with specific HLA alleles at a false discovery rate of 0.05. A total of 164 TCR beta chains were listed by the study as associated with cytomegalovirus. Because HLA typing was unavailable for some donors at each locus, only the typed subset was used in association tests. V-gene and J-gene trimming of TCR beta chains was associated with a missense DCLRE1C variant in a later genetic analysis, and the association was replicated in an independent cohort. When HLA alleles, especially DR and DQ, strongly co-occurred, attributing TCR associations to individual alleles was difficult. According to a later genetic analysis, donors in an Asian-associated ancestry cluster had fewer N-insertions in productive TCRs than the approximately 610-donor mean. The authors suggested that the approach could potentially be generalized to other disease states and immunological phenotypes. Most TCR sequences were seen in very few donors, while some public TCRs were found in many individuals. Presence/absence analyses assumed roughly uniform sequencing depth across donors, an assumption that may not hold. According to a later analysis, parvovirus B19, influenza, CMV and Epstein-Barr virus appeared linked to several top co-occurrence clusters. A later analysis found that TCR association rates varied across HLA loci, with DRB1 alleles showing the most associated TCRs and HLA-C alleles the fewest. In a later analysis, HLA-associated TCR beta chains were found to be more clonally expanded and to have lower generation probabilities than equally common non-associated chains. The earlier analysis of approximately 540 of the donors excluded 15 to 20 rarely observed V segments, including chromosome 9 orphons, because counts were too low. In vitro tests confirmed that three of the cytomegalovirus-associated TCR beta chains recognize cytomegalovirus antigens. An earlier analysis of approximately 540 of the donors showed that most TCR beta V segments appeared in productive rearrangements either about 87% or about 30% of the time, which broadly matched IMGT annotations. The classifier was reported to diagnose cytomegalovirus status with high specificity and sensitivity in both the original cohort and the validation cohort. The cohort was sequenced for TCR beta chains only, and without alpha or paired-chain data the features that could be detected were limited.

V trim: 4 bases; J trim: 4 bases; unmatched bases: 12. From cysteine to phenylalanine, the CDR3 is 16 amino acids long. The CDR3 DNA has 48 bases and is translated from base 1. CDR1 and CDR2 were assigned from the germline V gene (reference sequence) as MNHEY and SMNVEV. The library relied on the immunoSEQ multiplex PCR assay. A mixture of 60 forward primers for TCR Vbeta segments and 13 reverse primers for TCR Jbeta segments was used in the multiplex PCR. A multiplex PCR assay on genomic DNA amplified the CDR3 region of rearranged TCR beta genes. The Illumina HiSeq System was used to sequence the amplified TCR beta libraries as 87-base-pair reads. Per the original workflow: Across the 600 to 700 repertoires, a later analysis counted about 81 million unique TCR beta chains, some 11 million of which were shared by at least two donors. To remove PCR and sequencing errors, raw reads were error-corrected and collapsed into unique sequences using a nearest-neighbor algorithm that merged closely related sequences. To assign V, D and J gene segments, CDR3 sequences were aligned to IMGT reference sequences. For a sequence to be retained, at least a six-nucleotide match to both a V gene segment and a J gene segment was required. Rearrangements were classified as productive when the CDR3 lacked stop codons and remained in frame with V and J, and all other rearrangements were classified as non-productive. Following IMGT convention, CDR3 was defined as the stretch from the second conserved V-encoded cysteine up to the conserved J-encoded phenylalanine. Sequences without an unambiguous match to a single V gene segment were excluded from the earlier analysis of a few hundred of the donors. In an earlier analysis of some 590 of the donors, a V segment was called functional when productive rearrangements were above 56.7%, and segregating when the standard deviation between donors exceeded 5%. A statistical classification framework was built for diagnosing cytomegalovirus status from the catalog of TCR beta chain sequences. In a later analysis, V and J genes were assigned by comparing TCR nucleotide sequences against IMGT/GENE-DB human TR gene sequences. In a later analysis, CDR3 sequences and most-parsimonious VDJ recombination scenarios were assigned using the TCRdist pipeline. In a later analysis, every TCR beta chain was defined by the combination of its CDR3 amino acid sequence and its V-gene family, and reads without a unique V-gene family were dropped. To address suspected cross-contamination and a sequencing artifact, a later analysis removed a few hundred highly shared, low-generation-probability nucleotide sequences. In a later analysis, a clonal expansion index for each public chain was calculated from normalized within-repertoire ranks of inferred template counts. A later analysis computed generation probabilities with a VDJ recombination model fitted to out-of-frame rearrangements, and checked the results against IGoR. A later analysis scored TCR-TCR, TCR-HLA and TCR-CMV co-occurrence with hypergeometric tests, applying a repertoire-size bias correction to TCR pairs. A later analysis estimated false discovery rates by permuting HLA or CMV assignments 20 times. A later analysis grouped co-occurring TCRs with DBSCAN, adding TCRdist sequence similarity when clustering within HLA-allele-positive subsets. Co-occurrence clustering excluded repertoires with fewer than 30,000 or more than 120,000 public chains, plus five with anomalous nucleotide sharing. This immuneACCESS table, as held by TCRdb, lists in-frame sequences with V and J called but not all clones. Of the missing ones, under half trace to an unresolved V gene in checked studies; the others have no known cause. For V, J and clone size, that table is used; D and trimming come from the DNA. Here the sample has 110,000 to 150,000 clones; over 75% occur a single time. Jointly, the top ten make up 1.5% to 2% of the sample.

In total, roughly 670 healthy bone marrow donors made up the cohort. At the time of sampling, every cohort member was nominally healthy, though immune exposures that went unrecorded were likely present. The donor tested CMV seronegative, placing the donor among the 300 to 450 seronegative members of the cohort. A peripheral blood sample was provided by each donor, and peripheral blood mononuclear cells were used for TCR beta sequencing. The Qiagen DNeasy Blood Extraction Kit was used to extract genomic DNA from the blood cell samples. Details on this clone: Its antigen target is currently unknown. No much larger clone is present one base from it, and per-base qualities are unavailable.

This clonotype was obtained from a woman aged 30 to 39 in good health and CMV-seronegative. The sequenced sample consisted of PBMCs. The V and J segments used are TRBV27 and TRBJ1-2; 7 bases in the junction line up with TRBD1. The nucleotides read TGTGCCAGCAGTTATCAGGGGGGCCGGTCTCGCTATGGCTACACCTTC. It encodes CASSYQGGRSRYGYTF.